This is a list of T cell receptor beta chains from one sample in a study of cytotoxic CD8 clonotypes in ibrutinib-treated CLL. The data were produced by immunoSEQ multiplex PCR, yet TCRdb's version contains in-frame clones alone and is incomplete. The sample carries roughly 76,000 clones, around 81% recorded once. Sample: PBMCs, taken at disease progression, from a patient treated with ibrutinib. These receptors all come from a human donor with chronic lymphocytic leukemia. Each CDR3 is given with its conserved first and last residue. The D gene is left open where the match is weak. Size values are once, few and many counts, or a class for expanded clones, and some rows have none.

clone size	J gene	D gene	V gene	CDR3 protein	CDR3 DNA
-	TRBJ1-4	TRBD1	TRBV5-1	CASSSGGQPAEKLFF	TGCGCCAGCAGCTCGGGGGGACAGCCTGCGGAAAAACTGTTTTTT
once	TRBJ2-3	TRBD2	TRBV4-2	CASSQKGGGANADTQYF	TGTGCCAGCAGCCAAAAGGGCGGGGGGGCCAATGCAGATACGCAGTATTTT
-	TRBJ2-7	-	TRBV6-6	CASRQSNYEQYF	TGTGCCAGCAGACAAAGTAACTACGAGCAGTACTTC
-	TRBJ2-5	TRBD1	TRBV7-9	CASSLAQGVQETQYF	TGTGCCAGCAGCTTGGCCCAGGGGGTCCAAGAGACCCAGTACTTC
-	TRBJ2-2	TRBD1	TRBV5-1	CASSLATGGVNTGELFF	TGCGCCAGCAGCTTAGCCACAGGGGGCGTGAACACCGGGGAGCTGTTTTTT
-	TRBJ2-7	-	TRBV2	CASSQRERGFYEQYF	TGTGCCAGCAGTCAACGGGAGCGAGGATTCTACGAGCAGTACTTC
once	TRBJ2-7	TRBD1	TRBV19	CASSIAGQGLYEQYF	TGTGCCAGTAGTATAGCGGGACAGGGGCTCTACGAGCAGTACTTC
once	TRBJ2-7	-	TRBV11-2	CASSSTLIAWGTYEQYF	TGTGCCAGCAGCTCCACCTTGATAGCGTGGGGGACCTACGAGCAGTACTTC
-	TRBJ2-7	-	TRBV6-1	CASSANRQVGRFEQYF	TGTGCCAGCAGTGCAAACCGACAGGTGGGAAGGTTCGAGCAGTACTTC
-	TRBJ1-4	TRBD1	TRBV27	CASSLATGHNEKLFF	TGTGCCAGCAGTTTGGCGACAGGGCATAATGAAAAACTGTTTTTT
few	TRBJ2-7	-	TRBV2	CASGSATTTNYEQYF	TGTGCCAGCGGCTCAGCGACTACAACCAATTACGAGCAGTACTTC
-	TRBJ2-3	-	TRBV19	CASTSWSGTQYF	TGTGCCAGTACATCCTGGTCAGGTACGCAGTATTTT
-	TRBJ1-3	-	TRBV6-6	CASRGSPGNTIYF	TGTGCCAGCAGGGGCAGCCCTGGAAACACCATATATTTT
-	TRBJ1-5	TRBD1	TRBV19	CASSIGTGGFRNQPQHF	TGTGCCAGTAGTATAGGGACAGGGGGCTTTCGCAATCAGCCCCAGCATTTT
-	TRBJ1-6	-	TRBV4-1	CASSQRGDRENSPLHF	TGCGCCAGCAGCCAAAGGGGAGACAGAGAAAATTCACCCCTCCACTTT
-	TRBJ2-5	-	TRBV7-9	CASSFIRDTQETQYF	TGTGCCAGCAGCTTCATCCGGGACACCCAAGAGACCCAGTACTTC
-	TRBJ1-3	-	TRBV29-1	CSVALGGFSGNTIYF	TGCAGCGTTGCGTTGGGGGGATTCTCTGGAAACACCATATATTTT
-	TRBJ2-5	TRBD2	TRBV19	CASSALAGVRETQYF	TGTGCCAGTAGTGCACTAGCGGGGGTACGGGAGACCCAGTACTTC
-	TRBJ2-1	-	TRBV7-2	CASRGGHSYNEQFF	TGTGCCAGCAGGGGGGGACATTCCTACAATGAGCAGTTCTTC
-	TRBJ2-3	TRBD2	TRBV29-1	CSVAIAGGRDTQYF	TGCAGCGTTGCAATCGCGGGGGGACGGGATACGCAGTATTTT
-	TRBJ2-2	-	TRBV14	CASSQDPNTGELFF	TGTGCCAGCAGCCAAGACCCGAACACCGGGGAGCTGTTTTTT
once	TRBJ2-1	-	TRBV30	CAWVTGSRRFF	TGTGCCTGGGTCACAGGGAGTAGGCGGTTCTTC
once	TRBJ1-3	-	TRBV28	CASSSRVWAGNTIYF	TGTGCCAGCAGTAGCAGGGTCTGGGCTGGAAACACCATATATTTT
-	TRBJ2-6	-	TRBV30	CAWDPSGANVLTF	TGTGCCTGGGATCCCTCTGGGGCCAACGTCCTGACTTTC
-	TRBJ1-1	-	TRBV18	CASSPGENTEAFF	TGTGCCAGCTCACCAGGGGAGAACACTGAAGCTTTCTTT
-	TRBJ1-6	-	TRBV4-1	CASSQVGNDYNSPLHF	TGCGCCAGCAGCCAAGTAGGGAACGACTATAATTCACCCCTCCACTTT
-	TRBJ2-5	TRBD2	TRBV29-1	CSVKPGLATETQYF	TGCAGCGTTAAGCCGGGACTAGCGACGGAGACCCAGTACTTC
-	TRBJ2-5	-	TRBV28	CASSSPTRAKETQYF	TGTGCCAGCAGTTCACCCACCAGGGCTAAAGAGACCCAGTACTTC
-	TRBJ1-5	-	TRBV30	CAWSTGLSSQPQHF	TGTGCCTGGAGTACAGGGCTGAGTAGCCAGCCCCAGCATTTT
-	TRBJ1-2	TRBD1	TRBV5-5	CASSLGRSGGLSYGYTF	TGTGCCAGCAGCTTGGGCCGTTCAGGGGGGCTTAGCTATGGCTACACCTTC
-	TRBJ1-1	-	TRBV6-6	CASSYAAGRGTEAFF	TGTGCCAGCAGTTACGCGGCAGGGAGGGGCACTGAAGCTTTCTTT
-	TRBJ1-2	TRBD1	TRBV25-1	CASSEMGQGSGYTF	TGTGCCAGCAGTGAAATGGGACAGGGTAGTGGCTACACCTTC
-	TRBJ1-1	-	TRBV5-1	CASSLVGRTEAFF	TGCGCCAGCAGCTTGGTGGGACGCACTGAAGCTTTCTTT
-	TRBJ2-3	-	TRBV19	CASSIAGTRGDTQYF	TGTGCCAGTAGTATAGCGGGGACGAGGGGGGATACGCAGTATTTT
-	TRBJ1-6	-	TRBV19	CASSIVGADSPLHF	TGTGCCAGTAGTATAGTAGGGGCTGATTCACCCCTCCACTTT
-	TRBJ2-5	-	TRBV19	CASSIQGEEETQYF	TGTGCCAGTAGTATCCAGGGAGAGGAGGAGACCCAGTACTTC
once	TRBJ1-1	TRBD1	TRBV5-1	CASSLGQGGTEAFF	TGCGCCAGCAGCTTGGGACAGGGAGGCACTGAAGCTTTCTTT
few	TRBJ2-2	TRBD1	TRBV2	CASSGDRDTGELFF	TGTGCCAGCAGTGGGGACAGGGACACCGGGGAGCTGTTTTTT
-	TRBJ2-7	-	TRBV6-1	CASSEFEAASEQYF	TGTGCCAGCAGTGAATTTGAGGCAGCCTCCGAGCAGTACTTC
-	TRBJ2-7	-	TRBV13	CASSAGTSSVKQYF	TGTGCCAGCAGCGCGGGGACCTCCTCTGTCAAGCAGTACTTC
few	TRBJ2-4	-	TRBV2	CASSEGLNIQYF	TGTGCCAGCAGTGAGGGGTTAAACATTCAGTACTTC
-	TRBJ2-7	TRBD1	TRBV27	CASSFTGQGVYEQYF	TGTGCCAGCAGTTTTACCGGACAGGGTGTTTACGAGCAGTACTTC